This is a list of T cell receptor beta chains from one sample in a study of OX40 agonist ivuxolimab in advanced cancers. TCRdb's table, derived via immunoSEQ multiplex PCR, lists solely in-frame clones and lacks some. The repertoire holds approximately 52,000 clones, with 70% to 90% as singletons. Sequencing was performed on CD4+ or CD8+ T cells sorted from blood, taken in a trial of the OX40 agonist ivuxolimab. The receptor source for this set is an adult with an advanced solid tumor such as melanoma, head and neck, liver or kidney cancer. Each CDR3 is given with its conserved first and last residue. A D gene is named only where the DNA matches it firmly. Clone size is stated in some rows and not others, as once, few, many or a class when expanded.

D gene	J gene	clone size	V gene	CDR3 DNA	CDR3 protein
NA	TRBJ2-7	NA	TRBV7-8	TGTGCCAGCAGCTTAGTCTACGAGCAGTACTTC	CASSLVYEQYF
TRBD1	TRBJ1-1	NA	TRBV7-2	TGTGCCAGCAGCTGGGGGACAGGGGGGGATGCTTTCTTT	CASSWGTGGDAFF
NA	TRBJ1-2	NA	TRBV28	TGTGCCAGCAGATTACAGGGTAACTATGGCTACACCTTC	CASRLQGNYGYTF
NA	TRBJ1-1	NA	TRBV2	TGTGCCAGCAGTGAAGAGGGACAAGAGAGCACTGAAGCTTTCTTT	CASSEEGQESTEAFF
NA	TRBJ2-7	NA	TRBV5-1	TGCGCCAGCAGCTTGGCCGTGGACCGGCAGTACTTC	CASSLAVDRQYF
NA	TRBJ1-5	NA	TRBV6-5	TGTGCCAGCAGTTCCACAGGTCCCGGGGATCAGCCCCAGCATTTT	CASSSTGPGDQPQHF
NA	TRBJ2-6	few	TRBV4-2	TGTGCCAGCAGCTTCATGGGGTTCTCTGGGGCCAACGTCCTGACTTTC	CASSFMGFSGANVLTF
NA	TRBJ1-1	few	TRBV5-8	TGTGCCAGCAGCTTGTCTATGACAGAGGCGAACACTGAAGCTTTCTTT	CASSLSMTEANTEAFF
NA	TRBJ1-2	NA	TRBV6-5	TGTGCCAGCAGTTACAACAGAGAAGACTACACCTTC	CASSYNREDYTF
NA	TRBJ1-1	few	TRBV6-5	TGTGCCAGCAGTTACTCGGAGGAAACTGAAGCTTTCTTT	CASSYSEETEAFF
NA	TRBJ1-5	NA	TRBV27	TGTGCCAGCAATCATCAGGGGTTGGATCAGCCCCAGCATTTT	CASNHQGLDQPQHF
NA	TRBJ1-2	NA	TRBV21-1	TGTGCCAGCAGCAAAGTAGGCGGACAGGGGTTTTGCGGCTACACCTTC	CASSKVGGQGFCGYTF
NA	TRBJ2-1	NA	TRBV5-1	TGCGCCAGCAGCTTGACAGGACCCTACAATGAGCAGTTCTTC	CASSLTGPYNEQFF
NA	TRBJ2-2	NA	TRBV6-5	TGTGCCAGCAGTTGGGGTAGAGGCACCGGGGAGCTGTTTTTT	CASSWGRGTGELFF
TRBD2	TRBJ2-7	NA	TRBV4-3	TGCGCCAGCAGCCAAGGGGGTAGCGGGGTTTACGAGCAGTACTTC	CASSQGGSGVYEQYF
NA	TRBJ1-1	NA	TRBV28	TGTGCCAGCAGTTTTGGGGGCACAGGGATAGTTGCGGACACTGAAGCTTTCTTT	CASSFGGTGIVADTEAFF
NA	TRBJ1-1	many	TRBV7-9	TGTGCCAGCAGCACCACAATCCAAGACACCGGCAGACGTGAAGCTTTCTTT	CASSTTIQDTGRREAFF
NA	TRBJ1-1	once	TRBV27	TGTGCCAGCCGCGGCGGGTATAATCTAGAAGCTTTCTTT	CASRGGYNLEAFF
NA	TRBJ2-5	NA	TRBV7-8	TGTGCCAGCAGCCCCTTGGGGAGTAGCGGTCAAGAGACCCAGTACTTC	CASSPLGSSGQETQYF
NA	TRBJ2-4	once	TRBV6-6	TGTGCCAGCAGTCCCAGGATTAATGAAAACATTCAGTACTTC	CASSPRINENIQYF
NA	TRBJ2-7	NA	TRBV7-8	TGTGCCAGCAGCTTAGAACGGAGTCTTAGCGAGCAGTACTTC	CASSLERSLSEQYF
NA	TRBJ2-7	NA	TRBV13	TGTGCCACCCAGGGCGGGGAGAGCGAGCAGTACTTC	CATQGGESEQYF
NA	TRBJ2-7	few	TRBV11-2	TGTGCCAGCAGCCCCTTGGCATACAGCGAGCAGTACTTC	CASSPLAYSEQYF
NA	TRBJ1-1	NA	TRBV11-2	TGTGCCAGCAGCCTCGGCAACGCTGAAGCTTTCTTT	CASSLGNAEAFF
NA	TRBJ2-6	NA	TRBV9	TGTGCCAGCAGCCCCTTTACAGGGAACTCTGGGGCCAACGTCCTGACTTTC	CASSPFTGNSGANVLTF
NA	TRBJ1-3	NA	TRBV27	TGTGCCAGCAGTTTGGTCGGCGGAAACACCATATATTTT	CASSLVGGNTIYF
NA	TRBJ2-3	NA	TRBV6-5	TGTGCCAGCAAATTTGGGGAGAGCACAGATACGCAGTATTTT	CASKFGESTDTQYF
NA	TRBJ1-5	NA	TRBV27	TGTGCCAGCAGTTTATGGGGGAACCTAAATAGCAATCAGCCCCAGCATTTT	CASSLWGNLNSNQPQHF
TRBD1	TRBJ1-1	NA	TRBV5-6	TGTGCCAGCAGCGAAGACGACAGGGGAACTGAAGCTTTCTTT	CASSEDDRGTEAFF
NA	TRBJ2-5	NA	TRBV7-9	TGTGCCAGCAGCTTAGCGAGGGCAGGGGCAGAGACCCAGTACTTC	CASSLARAGAETQYF
TRBD1	TRBJ2-2	NA	TRBV9	TGTGCCAGCAGGGACAGGGGGCCGAGTAACACCGGGGAGCTGTTTTTT	CASRDRGPSNTGELFF
TRBD1	TRBJ1-1	NA	TRBV5-1	TGCGCCAGCAGCCCGGACAGGGTGGACACTGAAGCTTTCTTT	CASSPDRVDTEAFF
NA	TRBJ2-7	NA	TRBV27	TGTGCCAGCAGCCTTAGGCTCACCTTAGGGGAGCAGTACTTC	CASSLRLTLGEQYF
NA	TRBJ1-1	once	TRBV7-2	TGTGCCAGCAGCTTATCGGGGGGCTCATACACTGAAGCTTTCTTT	CASSLSGGSYTEAFF
NA	TRBJ1-2	NA	TRBV19	TGTGCCAGCTCTAGAAGAATTCCCGGGAATTTTTTGTATGGCTACACCTTC	CASSRRIPGNFLYGYTF
TRBD2	TRBJ2-2	NA	TRBV9	TGTGCCAGCAGCGGACCGGGACTAGTCAACGCCGGGGAGCTGTTTTTT	CASSGPGLVNAGELFF
NA	TRBJ2-1	NA	TRBV5-6	TGTGCCAGCAGCTCCCTGTCGTGGCAGGGCTACAATGAGCAGTTCTTC	CASSSLSWQGYNEQFF
NA	TRBJ1-4	NA	TRBV4-1	TGCGCCAGCAGCCACGCGGGGGCTCGGGGTGAAAAACTGTTTTTT	CASSHAGARGEKLFF
NA	TRBJ1-5	NA	TRBV7-6	TGTGCCAGCAGCACGACGGTAAATCAGCCCCAGCATTTT	CASSTTVNQPQHF
NA	TRBJ1-4	NA	TRBV5-1	TGCGCCAGCAGCTTGGAGTCTGGTAGAAAACTGTTTTTT	CASSLESGRKLFF
NA	TRBJ1-5	NA	TRBV27	TGTGCCAGCAGTAACGGAAGCAATCAGCCCCAGCATTTT	CASSNGSNQPQHF
TRBD1	TRBJ1-2	NA	TRBV25-1	TGTGCCAGCAGGCTCGGACAGGGGGCGGGAGGCTACACCTTC	CASRLGQGAGGYTF
NA	TRBJ1-5	NA	TRBV4-1	TGCGCCAGCAGCCCACTGGGAAATCAGCCCCAGCATTTT	CASSPLGNQPQHF
NA	TRBJ2-1	NA	TRBV6-5	TGTGCCAGCAGTTATGGGGATCTCGGTGAGCAGTTCTTC	CASSYGDLGEQFF
NA	TRBJ2-7	NA	TRBV27	TGTGCCAGCAGTCAGGAAGATGGAAACTCCTACGAGCAGTACTTC	CASSQEDGNSYEQYF
NA	TRBJ2-7	NA	TRBV11-1	TGTGCCAGCAGCCTTTGGACAGACCTCTCCTACGAGCAGTACTTC	CASSLWTDLSYEQYF
TRBD1	TRBJ2-2	NA	TRBV7-8	TGTGCCGCCGACAGGGCGGACACCGGGGAGCTGTTTTTT	CAADRADTGELFF
NA	TRBJ2-3	NA	TRBV9	TGTGCCAGCAGCCTGGGGGGCGGCACAGATACGCAGTATTTT	CASSLGGGTDTQYF